The 23 T cell receptor beta chains below were found in one sample sequenced in a study of CD8+ T cells in alopecia areata. cDNA reverse transcribed from extracted RNA served as the sequencing template. TCRdb's table, derived via immunoSEQ multiplex PCR, lists solely in-frame clones and lacks some. The sample includes some 200,000 clones, about 40% seen only once; the top ten take approximately 2.9%. This sample's treatment: oral pan-JAK inhibitor, 5-10 mg twice daily. Source: CD4+ T cells sorted from blood, taken at roughly week 38, from a patient treated with tofacitinib. The origin of the receptors is a human donor with alopecia areata.

This clone appeared a few times. The V call is TRBV2, the J call TRBJ2-1; D not resolved. V was trimmed by 5 bases and J by 5 bases, leaving 19 bases between them. The CDR3 extends over 16 amino acids. Germline lookup yields CDR1 SNHLY and CDR2 FYNNEI. The CDR3 nucleotides read TGTGCCAGCAGTCCCTTGGGGAACTCGATCAACAATGAGCAGTTCTTC. This encodes CASSPLGNSINNEQFF.

The rearrangement joins TRBV2 to TRBJ2-7; 12 nucleotides align to TRBD2. This CDR3 spans 14 amino acids. The V gene's germline CDR1 is SNHLY and CDR2 FYNNEI. Trimming took 6 bases from V and 2 from J; bases not matched to a gene: 2. Here the CDR3 reads CASRRLAGAYEQYF. The CDR3 DNA follows: TGTGCCAGCAGGCGACTAGCGGGGGCCTACGAGCAGTACTTC.

This clone was recorded a few times. The chain combines TRBV29-1 with TRBJ1-2; D not certain. This CDR3 region has 14 residues. The V and J ends lost 4 bases and 0 bases respectively, with 12 bases between them. The germline gives CDR1 SQVTM, CDR2 ANQGSEA. CDR3: CSVGGPSTNYGYTF. CDR3 in DNA: TGCAGCGTTGGCGGACCGTCAACTAACTATGGCTACACCTTC.

This clone has more than one count but fewer than ten. The chain carries TRBV7-7 and TRBJ2-3; 9 bases are shared with TRBD2. CDR1 and CDR2 (germline): SSHAT, FNYEAQ (reference sequence). V was pared by 5 bases and J by 6 bases, with 9 bases of the junction left unmatched. The CDR3 contains 15 residues. CDR3 residues: CASSPGLAQSDTQYF. CDR3 nucleotide sequence: TGTGCCAGCAGCCCGGGACTAGCTCAGTCGGATACGCAGTATTTT. The complete variable domain, with remaining parts taken from reference TRBV7-7 and TRBJ2-3, reads GAGVSQSPRYKVTKRGQDVTLRCDPISSHATLYWYQQALGQGPEFLTYFNYEAQPDKSGLPSDRFSAERPEGSISTLTIQRTEQRDSAMYRCASSPGLAQSDTQYFGPGTRLTVL.

The chain carries TRBV7-8 and TRBJ2-5, with D possibly called TRBD1 or TRBD2 (5 bases each). Trimming left V 5 bases short and J 4 bases short, with 17 bases between. This CDR3 spans 15 amino acids. The germline V gene has CDR1 SGHVS and CDR2 FQNEAQ. The CDR3 loop reads CASSTIGGRAETQYF. Written as DNA, the CDR3 is TGTGCCAGCAGCACGATTGGGGGTCGGGCAGAGACCCAGTACTTC.

The chain recombines TRBV5-1 with TRBJ2-3, with 7 bases matching TRBD2. Germline values: CDR1 SGHRS, CDR2 YFSETQ. The CDR3 totals 14 residues. V lost 4 bases to trimming and J lost 3 bases; unmatched junction nucleotides: 5. DNA for the CDR3: TGCGCCAGCAGCCGCGGGAGTCAGACAGATACGCAGTATTTT. The encoded protein is CASSRGSQTDTQYF. The full variable domain, completed using reference TRBV5-1 and TRBJ2-3, is KAGVTQTPRYLIKTRGQQVTLSCSPISGHRSVSWYQQTPGQGLQFLFEYFSETQRNKGNFPGRFSGRQFSNSRSEMNVSTLELGDSALYLCASSRGSQTDTQYFGPGTRLTVL.

The chain recombines TRBV7-2 with TRBJ2-3, with 8 bases lining up with TRBD2. Per germline, CDR1 SGHTA and CDR2 FQGNSA. Germline trimming cut 1 base from V and 6 bases from J; bases unmatched to any gene: 6. This CDR3 comprises 15 residues. CDR3 sequence: CASSLVAGGWDTQYF. The CDR3 DNA follows: TGTGCCAGCAGCTTAGTGGCGGGAGGATGGGATACGCAGTATTTT. Full variable domain (outside the CDR3, taken from reference TRBV7-2 and TRBJ2-3): GAGVSQSPSNKVTEKGKDVELRCDPISGHTALYWYRQSLGQGLEFLIYFQGNSAPDKSGLPSDRFSAERTGGSVSTLTIQRTQQEDSAVYLCASSLVAGGWDTQYFGPGTRLTVL.

The V call is TRBV19, the J call TRBJ2-3, with D possibly TRBD2 on 6 matching bases. CDR1 and CDR2 (germline): LNHDA, SQIVND (reference sequence). Trimming pared 7 bases from V and 1 base from J, leaving 9 bases between. The CDR3 consists of 13 residues. CDR3 bases: TGTGCCAGTACTAGCGAGCGCACAGATACGCAGTATTTT. Translating it yields CASTSERTDTQYF.

This clone appeared a few times. The chain employs TRBV7-8 and TRBJ2-5, with 10 bases fitting TRBD2. Germline V gene lookup returns CDR1 SGHVS and CDR2 FQNEAQ. V shed 6 bases, J shed 2 bases, and the junction held 6 bases outside the gene matches. There are 15 residues in the CDR3. CDR3 coding DNA: TGTGCCAGCAGTACGGGACTAGCGCCGCAAGAGACCCAGTACTTC. Translating it yields CASSTGLAPQETQYF.

The chain carries TRBV19 and TRBJ2-7; tentatively, D is TRBD1 or TRBD2 (5 bases each). Germline CDR1 reads LNHDA; CDR2 reads SQIVND (reference sequence). The CDR3 contains 17 residues. V lost 4 bases to trimming and J lost 6 bases, with 25 bases between them. CDR3 nucleotide sequence: TGTGCCAGTAGTAAATCCCTAAGGGGAGACGGTTCTGGCGAGCAGTACTTC. Residues: CASSKSLRGDGSGEQYF.

This rearrangement joins TRBV5-1 to TRBJ1-5; D might be TRBD1 (5 bases). The V and J ends lost 4 bases and 2 bases respectively, with 10 bases between them. From germline, CDR1 is SGHRS and CDR2 YFSETQ. The CDR3 runs 14 residues. CDR3 sequence: CASSAAGGNQPQHF. The CDR3 nucleotides are TGCGCCAGCAGCGCCGCGGGGGGCAATCAGCCCCAGCATTTT.

The gene calls are TRBV7-9 and TRBJ1-2; D is unclear. Per the germline V gene, CDR1 is SEHNR and CDR2 is FQNEAQ (reference sequence). V shed 2 bases and J shed 7 bases, with 14 bases lying between them. The CDR3 totals 14 residues. The CDR3 nucleotides read TGTGCCAGCAGCTTATTGATCATGAGTATTGGCTACACCTTC. Protein sequence: CASSLLIMSIGYTF.

This chain connects TRBV4-1 to TRBJ2-3, with D hard to call. Trimming cost V 0 bases and J 4 bases, with 14 bases left between them. Germline V CDR1 and CDR2: MGHRA, YSYEKL. The CDR3 is made up of 16 amino acids. The CDR3 here is CASSQESPQFPDTQYF. The CDR3 nucleotides read TGCGCCAGCAGCCAAGAATCCCCCCAGTTCCCAGATACGCAGTATTTT.

Only a few counts were recorded for this clone. This chain joins TRBV30 and TRBJ1-2; D unclear. The V gene lost 3 bases and the J gene lost 0 bases, with 5 bases spanning the gap. This CDR3 has 12 amino acids. Per the germline V gene, CDR1 is GTSNPN and CDR2 is SVGIG (reference sequence). CDR3 region: CAWRGSNYGYTF. CDR3 nucleotide sequence: TGTGCCTGGAGGGGATCTAACTATGGCTACACCTTC. Full variable domain (missing parts from reference TRBV30 and TRBJ1-2): SQTIHQWPATLVQPVGSPLSLECTVEGTSNPNLYWYRQAAGRGLQLLFYSVGIGQISSEVPQNLSASRPQDRQFILSSKKLLLSDSGFYLCAWRGSNYGYTFGSGTRLTVV.

This clone was detected a few times. The gene calls are TRBV7-2 and TRBJ2-3; no clear D gene. This CDR3 comprises 16 residues. Trimming stripped 5 bases from V and 2 bases from J, with 17 bases between. Germline values: CDR1 SGHTA, CDR2 FQGNSA. This CDR3 is CASSTYLEWDTDTQYF. DNA for the CDR3: TGTGCCAGCAGCACATACTTGGAATGGGACACAGATACGCAGTATTTT.

The chain couples TRBV6-5 to TRBJ2-1; 7 positions match TRBD1. This CDR3 has 13 residues. Germline V gives CDR1 MNHEY, CDR2 SVGAGI. Trimming took 6 bases from V and 7 from J; bases not matched to a gene: 6. CDR3 loop: CASRRARGNEQFF. In DNA, the CDR3 is TGTGCCAGCAGACGGGCCAGGGGGAATGAGCAGTTCTTC.

V usage is TRBV25-1 and J usage is TRBJ2-5; 14 positions match TRBD2. The V gene end was trimmed by 10 bases and the J gene end by 2 bases; junction bases not matched to a gene: 9. Per germline, CDR1 MGHDK and CDR2 SYGVNS. This CDR3 comprises 16 residues. CDR3 residues: CATSPGTSGRQETQYF. The CDR3 coding sequence is TGTGCCACCTCACCGGGGACTAGCGGGAGACAAGAGACCCAGTACTTC.

The chain carries TRBV6-5 and TRBJ1-1; a weak D match, TRBD1 (5 bases). V was pared by 3 bases and J by 3 bases, with 14 bases between. This CDR3 spans 15 amino acids. Germline CDR1 and CDR2: MNHEY and SVGAGI. In DNA, the CDR3 is TGTGCCAGCAGTTATGGGGGGTCGAGACACACTGAAGCTTTCTTT. Translated, it gives CASSYGGSRHTEAFF.

The CDR3 sequence is CASSQGGTWGDTQYF. In nucleotides, the CDR3 is TGCGCCAGCAGCCAAGGAGGGACTTGGGGAGATACGCAGTATTTT. This sequence joins TRBV4-1 and TRBJ2-3; a possible D gene is TRBD2 (6 bases). Germline lookup yields CDR1 MGHRA and CDR2 YSYEKL. V lost 1 base and J lost 5, with 13 bases in between. CDR3 size: 15 residues.

In this sample, this clone turned up once. The chain is built from TRBV7-2 and TRBJ2-3; no clear D. The CDR3 loop spans 16 amino acids. Germline loops: CDR1 SGHTA, CDR2 FQGNSA. Trimming removed 1 base at V and 3 bases at J, with 14 bases between. CDR3 amino acids: CASSLGFSRRTDTQYF. CDR3 nucleotides: TGTGCCAGCAGCTTAGGGTTTTCCCGACGTACAGATACGCAGTATTTT.

The chain links TRBV5-6 to TRBJ1-4; D possibly corresponds to TRBD1 (6 bases). V was shortened by 4 bases and J by 2 bases, with 12 bases between the two germline ends. The CDR3 is 15 residues long. Germline V CDR1 and CDR2: SGHDT, YYEEEE. This CDR3 is CASSTTGRTNEKLFF. CDR3 in DNA: TGTGCCAGCAGCACAACAGGGCGGACTAATGAAAAACTGTTTTTT. The full variable domain, rest sourced from reference TRBV5-6 and TRBJ1-4, is DAGVTQSPTHLIKTRGQQVTLRCSPKSGHDTVSWYQQALGQGPQFIFQYYEEEERQRGNFPDRFSGHQFPNYSSELNVNALLLGDSALYLCASSTTGRTNEKLFFGSGTQLSVL.

In its sample, this clone was seen once. The chain couples TRBV6-4 to TRBJ2-2; no reliable D call. Germline CDR1 reads MRHNA; CDR2 reads SNTAGT. V was shortened by 6 bases and J by 6 bases, with 14 bases between the two germline ends. CDR3 size: 14 residues. CDR3 DNA sequence: TGTGCCAGCAGCTCATCAGGCGCCGCCGGGGAGCTGTTTTTT. Protein product: CASSSSGAAGELFF.

This clone came up once. This chain joins TRBV7-3 and TRBJ2-3; no firm D call. Germline V lookup: CDR1 SGHTA, CDR2 FQGTGA. The ends were cut back, 7 bases at V and 2 bases at J, with 13 bases in the middle. The CDR3 loop spans 14 amino acids. CDR3 sequence (DNA): TGTGCCAGCACCCAGTCCGGCTCCACAGATACGCAGTATTTT. This codes for CASTQSGSTDTQYF.